A single sample gave rise to the 23 T cell receptor beta chains below, sequenced in a study of cytomegalovirus exposure and HLA in healthy donors. The PCR contained 60 Vbeta and 13 Jbeta primers. This table comes from immunoSEQ multiplex PCR, and its TCRdb copy is limited to in-frame clones, with some not included. The sample holds about 130,000 clones, around 10% seen once. Source material: PBMCs. Receptors were obtained from a middle-aged woman in good health and CMV-seropositive.

This chain joins TRBV27 and TRBJ2-7; 10 bases fit TRBD1. The CDR3 is 16 amino acids. Germline V gives CDR1 MNHEY, CDR2 SMNVEV (reference sequence). The J segment lost 0 bases and the V segment lost 5 bases, leaving 7 bases of the junction unmatched. CDR3 nucleotides: TGTGCCAGCAGTGGTGGGACAGGGGCCACCTCCTACGAGCAGTACTTC. Amino acids: CASSGGTGATSYEQYF.

The chain uses TRBV5-5 and TRBJ2-3; D possibly corresponds to TRBD1 (6 bases). The CDR3 totals 14 residues. V lost 4 bases, J lost 5 bases, and 14 bases lay in between. CDR1 SGHKS and CDR2 YYEKEE come from the germline V gene (reference sequence). In DNA form, the CDR3 reads TGTGCCAGCAGCGACCGTACAGGGTTAGATACGCAGTATTTT. Protein sequence: CASSDRTGLDTQYF.

This clone was found a few times. The chain recombines TRBV5-1 with TRBJ2-3; 8 bases line up with TRBD1. The length of the CDR3 is 18 residues. Germline-derived CDR1 and CDR2 are SGHRS and YFSETQ. V was pared by 0 bases and J by 2 bases, with 11 bases of the junction left unmatched. The CDR3 sequence: CASSLGAGTGDTTDTQYF. The CDR3 bases are TGCGCCAGCAGCTTGGGAGCCGGGACAGGAGACACCACAGATACGCAGTATTTT. Filled out from reference TRBV5-1 and TRBJ2-3, the complete variable domain reads KAGVTQTPRYLIKTRGQQVTLSCSPISGHRSVSWYQQTPGQGLQFLFEYFSETQRNKGNFPGRFSGRQFSNSRSEMNVSTLELGDSALYLCASSLGAGTGDTTDTQYFGPGTRLTVL.

There are a few counts of this clone. The chain is built from TRBV6-1 and TRBJ2-5; D is possibly TRBD1 (5 bases). This CDR3 is built from 14 residues. CDR1 MNHNS and CDR2 SASEGT come from the germline V gene. V dropped 1 base and J dropped 5 bases, with 11 bases sitting between them. CDR3 sequence: CASSEGWGMETQYF. The DNA of the CDR3 is TGTGCCAGCAGTGAAGGCTGGGGCATGGAGACCCAGTACTTC.

V usage is TRBV19 and J usage is TRBJ2-7, with 9 positions matching TRBD1. Germline V lookup: CDR1 LNHDA, CDR2 SQIVND (reference sequence). With V trimmed by 5 bases and J by 2 bases, 13 bases remained unmatched. The CDR3 runs to 17 residues. CDR3 coding DNA: TGTGCCAGTAGTCTCACCGGGACAGGGAGGGCCCCCTACGAGCAGTACTTC. Amino acid sequence: CASSLTGTGRAPYEQYF.

The chain links TRBV5-4 to TRBJ2-4, with 7 positions matching TRBD1. Germline CDR1 and CDR2: SGHNT and YYREEE (reference sequence). Losses at the gene ends were 4 bases for V and 7 bases for J; bases not matched to a gene: 17. The CDR3 covers 17 residues. The CDR3 protein is CASSRDSEGLRGNIQYF. The CDR3 DNA reads TGTGCCAGCAGCCGGGACAGTGAAGGATTGAGGGGGAACATTCAGTACTTC.

This clone was picked up a small number of times. The V gene is TRBV7-2, the J gene TRBJ2-1; D unresolved. Looked up from germline, CDR1 is SGHTA and CDR2 is FQGNSA. The CDR3 is made up of 12 amino acids. The ends were cut back, 1 base at V and 6 bases at J, with 4 bases in the middle. In nucleotides, the CDR3 is TGTGCCAGCAGCTTAGACTTCAATGAGCAGTTCTTC. This translates into CASSLDFNEQFF.

The genes are TRBV4-1 and TRBJ1-2; D ambiguous. The CDR3 runs to 16 residues. Germline CDR1 and CDR2: MGHRA and YSYEKL. Trimming stripped 3 bases from V and 4 bases from J, with 18 bases between. The DNA of the CDR3 is TGCGCCAGCAGCCAGACTCCGGGAATTGCTTTCTATGGCTACACCTTC. Its translation: CASSQTPGIAFYGYTF.

This clone was found a few times. This chain uses TRBV5-4 with TRBJ2-3, with D possibly being TRBD2 (5 bases). Germline loops: CDR1 SGHNT, CDR2 YYREEE (reference sequence). The CDR3 consists of 14 residues. Trimming removed 4 bases at V and 0 bases at J, with 9 bases between. CDR3 protein: CASSRGSSTDTQYF. CDR3 DNA: TGTGCCAGCAGCCGCGGGTCTAGCACAGATACGCAGTATTTT.

The rearrangement joins TRBV5-1 to TRBJ2-7; TRBD2 aligns across 15 bases. J gave up 6 bases and V 3 bases, and 4 bases lay outside the gene matches. This CDR3 is 15 amino acids long. Looked up from germline, CDR1 is SGHRS and CDR2 is YFSETQ. This CDR3 is CASSSGTSGGPEQYF. CDR3 DNA: TGCGCCAGCAGCTCGGGGACTAGCGGGGGGCCCGAGCAGTACTTC.

In this sample, this clone turned up a few times. V gene TRBV29-1 combines with J gene TRBJ1-2; 8 positions agree with TRBD1. Germline trimming cut 6 bases from V and 7 bases from J; bases unmatched to any gene: 10. The CDR3 runs 13 residues. Germline-derived CDR1 and CDR2 are SQVTM and ANQGSEA. CDR3 bases: TGCAGCGTGGGAGCAGGGGGCGCGAGTGGCTACACCTTC. Protein product: CSVGAGGASGYTF.

The CDR3 is CASRGGGYGYTF. The CDR3 nucleotides read TGTGCCAGCCGAGGGGGCGGCTATGGCTACACCTTC. The chain carries TRBV27 and TRBJ1-2; TRBD1 agrees at 7 bases. The CDR3 runs 12 residues. Trimming removed 8 bases from V and 4 bases from J; junction bases left unmatched: 4. Germline loops: CDR1 MNHEY, CDR2 SMNVEV (reference sequence).

The chain combines TRBV29-1 with TRBJ1-1, with D unresolved. The CDR3 covers 13 residues. Germline V gene sequence: CDR1 SQVTM, CDR2 ANQGSEA. With 0 bases removed from V and 1 base from J, the gap between germline ends came to 6 bases. CDR3 nucleotide sequence: TGCAGCGTTGAAGAGTTCCAGAACACTGAAGCTTTCTTT. It specifies CSVEEFQNTEAFF. Together with reference TRBV29-1 and TRBJ1-1, the CDR3 gives the full variable domain: SAVISQKPSRDICQRGTSLTIQCQVDSQVTMMFWYRQQPGQSLTLIATANQGSEATYESGFVIDKFPISRPNLTFSTLTVSNMSPEDSSIYLCSVEEFQNTEAFFGQGTRLTVV.

V usage is TRBV4-1 and J usage is TRBJ1-1; 11 bases map to TRBD1. V shed 6 bases, J shed 0 bases, and the junction held 3 bases outside the gene matches. This CDR3 has 15 amino acids. CDR1 and CDR2 (germline): MGHRA, YSYEKL. In DNA, the CDR3 is TGCGCCAGCAGTCGGACAGGGGGCATGAACACTGAAGCTTTCTTT. Translating gives CASSRTGGMNTEAFF.

The chain combines TRBV6-4 with TRBJ1-1; 8 bases match TRBD1. CDR3 length: 12 amino acids. V lost 10 bases to trimming and J lost 4 bases; unmatched junction nucleotides: 5. The germline V gene encodes CDR1 MRHNA and CDR2 SNTAGT. In DNA form, the CDR3 reads TGTGCCAACGACAGGGGTGGCACTGAAGCTTTCTTT. It encodes CANDRGGTEAFF.

The V and J genes are TRBV7-9 and TRBJ1-2; TRBD1 is a possible D gene (6 bases). V dropped 5 bases and J dropped 8 bases, with 21 bases sitting between them. Germline V gives CDR1 SEHNR, CDR2 FQNEAQ (reference sequence). CDR3 length: 15 residues. The CDR3 sequence is CASSPGGGQWEGYTF. In nucleotides, the CDR3 is TGTGCCAGCAGCCCCGGGGGGGGGCAGTGGGAAGGCTACACCTTC.

The CDR3 region is CASTPRFRDGTSTF. The CDR3 nucleotides are TGTGCCAGCACGCCCCGCTTCCGGGACGGGACTTCGACCTTC. The chain recombines TRBV2 with TRBJ1-2; D is perhaps TRBD1 (5 bases). The CDR3 has 14 amino acids. With 7 bases removed from V and 14 bases from J, the gap between germline ends came to 26 bases. Looked up from germline, CDR1 is SNHLY and CDR2 is FYNNEI.

The gene calls are TRBV15 and TRBJ1-4, with 8 bases that match TRBD1. The trim removed 1 base at V and 4 bases at J, leaving 2 bases unmatched. This CDR3 comprises 15 residues. Germline lookup yields CDR1 LNHNV and CDR2 YYDKDF (reference sequence). The CDR3 bases are TGTGCCACCAGCAGAGCGACAGGGGTTAATGAAAAACTGTTTTTT. Translating gives CATSRATGVNEKLFF.

CDR3 nucleotide sequence: TGTGCCAGTAGCGGACAGCCAGCCAAAAACATTCAGTACTTC. The encoded protein is CASSGQPAKNIQYF. The chain combines TRBV19 with TRBJ2-4; TRBD1 is a possible D gene (6 bases). The CDR3 totals 14 residues. From germline, CDR1 is LNHDA and CDR2 SQIVND (reference sequence). V lost 6 bases, J lost 0 bases, and 9 bases lay in between.

In its sample, this clone was seen a few times. The chain carries TRBV6-5 and TRBJ2-5; D is possibly TRBD1 (6 bases). The V end was cut by 6 bases, the J end by 4 bases, with 15 bases between. The CDR3 sequence is 14 residues long. CDR1 is MNHEY and CDR2 is SVGAGI in the germline V gene. CDR3 coding DNA: TGTGCCAGCAGCCCGAACACAGGGAGAGAGACCCAGTACTTC. Translating it yields CASSPNTGRETQYF.

The V and J genes are TRBV4-1 and TRBJ1-3; D might be TRBD1 (5 bases). CDR3 length: 15 amino acids. V lost 4 bases to trimming and J lost 3 bases, with 13 bases between them. Germline CDR1 is MGHRA and CDR2 is YSYEKL. This chain's CDR3 is CASSPKGDGGNTIYF. CDR3 DNA sequence: TGCGCCAGCAGCCCTAAAGGGGATGGTGGAAACACCATATATTTT.

This clone was observed a few times. The CDR3: CASSLGTVQETQYF. The CDR3 bases are TGTGCCAGCAGCTTAGGGACAGTACAAGAGACCCAGTACTTC. J is TRBJ2-5 and V is TRBV7-9; D may be TRBD1 (6 bases). Trimming removed 1 base from V and 2 bases from J, with 8 bases in between. The germline V gene encodes CDR1 SEHNR and CDR2 FQNEAQ (reference sequence). The CDR3 runs to 14 residues.

This clone was seen a few times. The chain combines TRBV15 with TRBJ1-2, with D unclear. Trimming took off 0 bases at V and 1 base at J, with 3 bases between the two ends. The CDR3 sequence is 13 residues long. The germline V gene has CDR1 LNHNV and CDR2 YYDKDF (reference sequence). CDR3 residues: CATSRDRNYGYTF. The CDR3 region has the DNA TGTGCCACCAGCAGAGATCGTAACTATGGCTACACCTTC.